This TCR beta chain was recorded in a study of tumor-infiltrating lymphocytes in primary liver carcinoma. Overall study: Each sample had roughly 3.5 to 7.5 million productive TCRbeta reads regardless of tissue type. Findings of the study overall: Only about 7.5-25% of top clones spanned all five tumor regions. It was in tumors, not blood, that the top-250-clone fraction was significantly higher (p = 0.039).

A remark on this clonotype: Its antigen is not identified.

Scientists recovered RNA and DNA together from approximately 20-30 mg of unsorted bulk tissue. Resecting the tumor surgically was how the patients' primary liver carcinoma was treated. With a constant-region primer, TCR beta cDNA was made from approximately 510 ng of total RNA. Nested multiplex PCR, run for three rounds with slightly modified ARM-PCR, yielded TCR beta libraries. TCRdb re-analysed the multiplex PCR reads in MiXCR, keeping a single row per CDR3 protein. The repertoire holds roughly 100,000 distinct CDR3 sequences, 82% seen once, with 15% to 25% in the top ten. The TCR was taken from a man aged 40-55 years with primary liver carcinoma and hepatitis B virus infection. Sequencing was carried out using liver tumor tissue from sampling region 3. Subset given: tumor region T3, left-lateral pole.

The CDR3 nucleotides are TGCAGTGCTAGGCCCAGGGGGCGGCAAGAGACCCAGTACTTC. Its translation: CSARPRGRQETQYF. The gene calls are TRBV20-1 and TRBJ2-5, with 8 bases matching TRBD1. The V gene end was trimmed by 3 bases and the J gene end by 2 bases; junction bases not matched to a gene: 5. Germline CDR1 is DFQATT and CDR2 is SNEGSKA (reference sequence). This CDR3 comprises 14 residues.